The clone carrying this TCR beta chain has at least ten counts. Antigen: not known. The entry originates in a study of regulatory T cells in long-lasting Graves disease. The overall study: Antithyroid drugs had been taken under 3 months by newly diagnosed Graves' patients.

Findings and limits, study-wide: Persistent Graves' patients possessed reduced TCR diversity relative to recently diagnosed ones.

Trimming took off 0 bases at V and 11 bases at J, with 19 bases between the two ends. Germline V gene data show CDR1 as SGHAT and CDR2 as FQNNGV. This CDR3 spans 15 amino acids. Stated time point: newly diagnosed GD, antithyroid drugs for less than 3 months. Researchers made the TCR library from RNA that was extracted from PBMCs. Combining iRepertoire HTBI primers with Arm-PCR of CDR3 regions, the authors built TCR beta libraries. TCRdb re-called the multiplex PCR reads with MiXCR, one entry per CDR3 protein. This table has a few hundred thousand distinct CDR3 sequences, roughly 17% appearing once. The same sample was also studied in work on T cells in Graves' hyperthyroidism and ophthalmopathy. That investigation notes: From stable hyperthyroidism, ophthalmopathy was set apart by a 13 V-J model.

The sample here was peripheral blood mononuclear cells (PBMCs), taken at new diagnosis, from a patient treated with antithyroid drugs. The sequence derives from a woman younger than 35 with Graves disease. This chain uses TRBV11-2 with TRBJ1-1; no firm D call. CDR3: CASSLEYRLLLSAFF. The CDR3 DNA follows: TGTGCCAGCAGCTTAGAATACCGGCTCCTACTGTCGGCTTTCTTT.